A single sample is the source of the 5 T cell receptor beta chains below, sequenced in a study of response to subunit inactivated influenza vaccine. TCRdb used MiXCR to reprocess the RT-PCR reads, holding one entry per CDR3 protein. The table includes around 300,000 distinct CDR3 sequences, about 20% detected once. This material consisted of PBMCs from blood, taken less than 22 months after vaccination. The receptors were sampled from a man between 50 and 75 years old who received an inactivated influenza vaccine.

This clonotype has only a few counts. The genes are TRBV4-3 and TRBJ2-1; 12 bases agree with TRBD2. V was pared by 4 bases and J by 7 bases, with 11 bases of the junction left unmatched. Germline V lookup: CDR1 LGHNA, CDR2 YSLEER. The CDR3 runs to 17 residues. This chain's CDR3 is CASSRQTSGSRDNEQFF. The CDR3 DNA is TGCGCCAGCAGCCGGCAGACTAGCGGGAGTCGTGATAATGAGCAGTTCTTC.

This clonotype showed up just a few times. The chain links TRBV12-3 or TRBV12-4 to TRBJ2-3, with D tentatively TRBD1 (6 bases). The CDR3 length is 14 residues. Deletions cut 5 bases from V and 2 bases from J, with 11 bases between. CDR3 residues: CASSDRQVTDTQYF. Written as DNA, the CDR3 is TGTGCCAGCAGTGATAGACAGGTCACAGATACGCAGTATTTT.

The chain carries TRBV5-5 and TRBJ2-6, with D perhaps assigned TRBD1 or TRBD2 (5 bases each). Germline-derived CDR1 and CDR2 are SGHKS and YYEKEE (reference sequence). There are 15 residues in the CDR3. V lost 2 bases and J lost 4, with 10 bases in between. In DNA, the CDR3 is TGTGCCAGCAGCTTAGGAGAGGGGGGGGCCAACGTCCTGACTTTC. It specifies CASSLGEGGANVLTF.

About this clonotype itself: Mismatch with germline at one junction end may stem from a read error. This chain uses TRBV12-3 or TRBV12-4 with TRBJ2-7; TRBD2 might be the D (6 bases). The CDR3 runs 14 residues. The CDR3: CASSTMDWSGERYF. In DNA form, the CDR3 reads TGTGCCAGCAGTACCATGGACTGGTCGGGAGAGCGGTACTTC.

This clonotype was picked up many times. V gene TRBV6-1 combines with J gene TRBJ1-3; D ambiguous. Trimming took off 5 bases at V and 1 base at J, with 9 bases between the two ends. Germline loops: CDR1 MNHNS, CDR2 SASEGT. CDR3 length: 14 amino acids. DNA of the CDR3: TGTGCCAGCAGTCAGACGGCTTCTGGAAACACCATATATTTT. Translating gives CASSQTASGNTIYF.